This TCR beta chain was identified during a study of beta chain features in type 1 diabetes. Across the whole study: Healthy donors, compared against patients, showed similar age, gender and cell yields.

In regard to this clone: Its antigen is as yet unknown.

Study-level results: In these data, an HLA type influence on TCRB rearrangement remained unresolved.

The sequenced template was cDNA made from the entire isolated RNA. Produced via immunoSEQ multiplex PCR; TCRdb's table is partial and in-frame only. The profile shows a few hundred thousand clones, approximately 13% of them singletons. The germline V gene encodes CDR1 LNHDA and CDR2 SQIVND (reference sequence). Trimming took off 7 bases at V and 8 bases at J, with 18 bases between the two ends. This CDR3 is 14 amino acids long. Every donor provided one heparinised blood draw, which averaged approximately 120 mL. Sequences were obtained from naive CD4+ T cells from blood. This chain joins TRBV19 and TRBJ2-1; D is perhaps TRBD1 or TRBD2 (5 bases each). The sequence was obtained from a young man in good health. In DNA form, the CDR3 reads TGTGCCAGTAATCGAGAAAGGGGAGTCGATGAGCAGTTCTTC. Residues: CASNRERGVDEQFF.